These T cell receptor beta chains were read from a single sample in a study of blood T cell repertoires in COVID-19. Some clones are missing from TCRdb's copy, which holds only in-frame ones; the method was immunoSEQ multiplex PCR. Of about 140,000 clones listed, 84% were seen once; the top ten hold 4.5% to 7%. Sequenced material: PBMCs or T cells enriched from blood (not recorded which). The receptor set was obtained from a man aged 40-49 years with acute COVID-19. The CDR3 runs from the conserved cysteine through the conserved F or W. A D gene is named only where the DNA matches it firmly. Where a row states a size, it is once, few, many or the class of an expanded clone; other rows omit it.

cdr3_length,j_call,v_call,d_call,clone_size,cdr3_aa,cdr3_nt
13,TRBJ2-1,TRBV6-5,TRBD2,-,CATFRGSNNEQFF,TGTGCCACCTTCCGCGGGAGTAACAATGAGCAGTTCTTC
13,TRBJ1-5,TRBV12-3/TRBV12-4,-,-,CASSAAHNQPQHF,TGTGCCAGCAGCGCGGCTCACAATCAGCCCCAGCATTTT
15,TRBJ1-3,TRBV28,-,-,CASSLEGPWGNTIYF,TGTGCCAGCAGTTTAGAGGGCCCCTGGGGAAACACCATATATTTT
15,TRBJ2-1,TRBV15,TRBD2,-,CATRRSGGEYNEQFF,TGTGCCACCAGAAGGAGCGGGGGGGAGTACAATGAGCAGTTCTTC
15,TRBJ1-6,TRBV28,-,-,CASRRLPDHNSPLHF,TGTGCCAGCAGAAGACTCCCCGACCATAATTCACCCCTCCACTTT
18,TRBJ2-1,TRBV19,TRBD2,-,CASSISSGVQSSYNEQFF,TGTGCCAGTAGTATTAGTAGCGGGGTACAGAGCTCCTACAATGAGCAGTTCTTC
16,TRBJ2-1,TRBV10-1,-,-,CASSEGTSSSYNEQFF,TGCGCCAGCAGTGAGGGGACAAGTAGCTCCTACAATGAGCAGTTCTTC
15,TRBJ2-7,TRBV28,TRBD2,-,CASSFSTSASYEQYF,TGTGCCAGCAGTTTCTCGACTAGCGCCTCCTACGAGCAGTACTTC
13,TRBJ2-7,TRBV4-3,-,few,CASSQLVTYEQYF,TGCGCCAGCAGCCAACTCGTTACCTACGAGCAGTACTTC
14,TRBJ2-5,TRBV7-8,-,-,CASIRSRGWETQYF,TGTGCCAGCATACGGTCCAGGGGATGGGAGACCCAGTACTTC
14,TRBJ2-7,TRBV5-1,TRBD1,-,CASSFGQGSYEQYF,TGCGCCAGCAGCTTTGGACAGGGGTCCTACGAGCAGTACTTC
15,TRBJ1-5,TRBV29-1,-,once,CSVAPGANSNQPQHF,TGCAGCGTTGCCCCGGGAGCGAATAGCAATCAGCCCCAGCATTTT
15,TRBJ1-2,TRBV7-9,TRBD1,-,CASSSGGQVYYGYTF,TGTGCCAGCAGCTCCGGCGGACAGGTTTACTATGGCTACACCTTC
15,TRBJ2-7,TRBV28,TRBD2,-,CASSLTGGDDYEQYF,TGTGCCAGCAGTTTAACGGGGGGTGACGACTACGAGCAGTACTTC
16,TRBJ1-2,TRBV19,-,-,CASSPLLGQSGYGYTF,TGTGCCAGTAGCCCCCTCTTGGGGCAGAGTGGCTATGGCTACACCTTC
12,TRBJ1-1,TRBV12-3/TRBV12-4,-,-,CASSGSDRRAFF,TGTGCCAGCAGCGGGTCTGACAGACGGGCTTTCTTT
13,TRBJ1-1,TRBV13,-,-,CASSFGDGTEAFF,TGTGCCAGCAGCTTCGGGGATGGCACTGAAGCTTTCTTT
15,TRBJ2-7,TRBV28,TRBD2,-,CASSSGTTISYEQYF,TGTGCCAGCAGTTCGGGGACTACAATTTCCTACGAGCAGTACTTC
17,TRBJ2-3,TRBV6-1,TRBD2,once,CASSAGLAGGYTDTQYF,TGTGCCAGCAGTGCCGGACTAGCGGGAGGGTACACAGATACGCAGTATTTT
13,TRBJ2-7,TRBV6-2/TRBV6-3,-,-,CASSYAERYEQYF,TGTGCCAGCAGTTACGCGGAACGGTACGAGCAGTACTTC
16,TRBJ2-7,TRBV5-4,TRBD2,many,CASSTGLAGGLYEQYF,TGTGCCAGCAGCACCGGACTAGCGGGGGGGCTCTACGAGCAGTACTTC
18,TRBJ2-2,TRBV15,TRBD2,-,CATSRRLAGERATGELFF,TGTGCCACCAGCAGAAGACTAGCGGGAGAAAGGGCCACCGGGGAGCTGTTTTTT
19,TRBJ1-6,TRBV28,TRBD1,once,CASSLPRLGPGQGGLPLHF,TGTGCCAGCAGTTTACCGCGCCTTGGGCCGGGACAGGGGGGCCTACCCCTCCACTTT
13,TRBJ1-2,TRBV18,-,-,CASSRTGFDGYTF,TGTGCCAGCTCACGTACAGGGTTTGATGGCTACACCTTC
16,TRBJ2-1,TRBV28,TRBD2,few,CASRTSGRRSYNEQFF,TGTGCCAGCAGAACTAGCGGGAGACGCTCCTACAATGAGCAGTTCTTC
16,TRBJ2-3,TRBV4-1,-,-,CASRRTPLATTDTQYF,TGCGCCAGCAGACGTACCCCGCTAGCGACCACAGATACGCAGTATTTT
16,TRBJ2-2,TRBV30,-,few,CAWSLRRGGAPGELFF,TGTGCCTGGAGCCTCCGAAGGGGGGGGGCCCCCGGGGAGCTGTTTTTT
14,TRBJ2-5,TRBV28,-,-,CASSRGGQGETQYF,TGTGCCAGCAGCCGCGGAGGGCAAGGGGAGACCCAGTACTTC
19,TRBJ2-7,TRBV11-2,-,-,CASSSQGGSVEGVAYEQYF,TGTGCCAGCAGCTCCCAGGGGGGTAGCGTTGAGGGGGTCGCCTACGAGCAGTACTTC
15,TRBJ1-5,TRBV7-2,TRBD1,-,CASSFEGGGNQPQHF,TGTGCCAGCAGCTTCGAAGGGGGCGGCAATCAGCCCCAGCATTTT
16,TRBJ2-7,TRBV3-1/TRBV3-2,-,-,CASSQDSHRLSYEQYF,TGTGCCAGCAGCCAAGATTCGCACAGACTATCCTACGAGCAGTACTTC
15,TRBJ2-3,TRBV25-1,TRBD2,-,CASSALAGGLDTQYF,TGTGCCAGCAGTGCACTAGCGGGAGGACTCGATACGCAGTATTTT
12,TRBJ2-1,TRBV15,-,once,CATSRSRDEQFF,TGTGCCACCAGCAGATCGAGGGATGAGCAGTTCTTC
16,TRBJ2-7,TRBV25-1,TRBD1,-,CASSELYDRGTRGQYF,TGTGCCAGCAGTGAACTATACGACAGGGGGACCAGGGGGCAGTACTTC
17,TRBJ1-2,TRBV3-1/TRBV3-2,TRBD1,-,CASSHFLPRQGYYGYTF,TGTGCCAGCAGCCACTTTTTACCGCGACAGGGGTACTATGGCTACACCTTC
14,TRBJ2-2,TRBV6-4,-,-,CASSFTADTGELFF,TGTGCCAGCAGTTTCACAGCTGACACCGGGGAGCTGTTTTTT
13,TRBJ1-1,TRBV11-2,-,-,CASSFQGWSEAFF,TGTGCCAGCAGCTTCCAGGGGTGGTCTGAAGCTTTCTTT
15,TRBJ1-1,TRBV4-3,-,-,CASSLDGAGNTEAFF,TGCGCCAGCAGCCTTGATGGGGCCGGGAACACTGAAGCTTTCTTT
14,TRBJ2-7,TRBV2,-,many,CASIRTPRGVEQYF,TGTGCCAGCATTCGGACTCCCCGCGGGGTCGAGCAGTACTTC
16,TRBJ2-1,TRBV7-2,TRBD2,-,CASSSSGTSVYNEQFF,TGTGCCAGCAGCTCCTCCGGGACTAGCGTTTACAATGAGCAGTTCTTC
14,TRBJ2-1,TRBV27,TRBD2,few,CASSPAGEVHEQFF,TGTGCCAGCAGTCCGGCGGGGGAGGTCCATGAGCAGTTCTTC
15,TRBJ2-1,TRBV7-2,-,-,CASSLPQGEGNEQFF,TGTGCCAGCAGCTTACCACAGGGAGAGGGCAATGAGCAGTTCTTC